This entry describes one T cell receptor beta chain. Antigen: not known. At one end, the junction sequence differs from germline, possibly due to a read error. This record belongs to a study of molecular identifiers for immune sequencing clone quantification. Study-level findings and limits: More than 98% of effector molecules, versus under 1% of naive-cell molecules, belonged to clones above 20 RNA copies.

Between roughly 19,000 and 1,100,000 sorted cells, with 10%, 30% or 50% RNA, yielded naive CD8 libraries. TCRdb re-derived calls from the PCR reads in MiXCR, one entry per CDR3 protein. Of a few hundred thousand distinct CDR3 sequences listed, less than 30% are singletons. This receptor was obtained from a human donor in good health. Some libraries in this study had Jurkat cell RNA spiked in. Sequenced sample: naive CD8+ T cells from blood, with Jurkat cell RNA spiked in. This sample's subset: FACS-sorted CD8+CD4-CCR7+CD45RA+ naive T cells.

The CDR3 sequence is CASSSNNYGYAF. The DNA of the CDR3 is TGTGCCAGCAGCTCCAATAACTATGGCTACGCCTTC. The chain couples TRBV4-2 to TRBJ1-2; D remains unclear. CDR3 length: 12 amino acids. Germline CDR1 is LGHNA and CDR2 is YNFKEQ.